This T cell receptor (beta chain) derives from a study of identifying expanded T cells in peripheral blood. General study results and limits: Over approximately two and four weeks, about 15 and 19 clones changed, versus around 1.3 between replicates.

Looked up from germline, CDR1 is GTSNPN and CDR2 is SVGIG (reference sequence). This CDR3 has 18 amino acids. V was shortened by 4 bases and J by 0 bases, with 24 bases between the two germline ends. On this clone itself: Its antigen is currently unknown.

Clones were sequenced by immunoSEQ multiplex PCR, and TCRdb holds only the in-frame ones, with some missing. The sample shows around 100,000 clones, 80% to 90% of them seen only once. What was sequenced was blood. This chain joins TRBV30 and TRBJ2-5, with a tentative D call TRBD1 (6 bases). The receptor's source is a person aged 18-70 years in good health. CDR3 in DNA: TGTGCCTGGACCAGGGGAACGGCGAAAGAGCAGCACCAAGAGACCCAGTACTTC. Translation: CAWTRGTAKEQHQETQYF.